This T cell receptor beta chain is from a study of T cell responses to AZD1222 COVID-19 vaccine (dated by TCRdb to the early 2020s). In the study overall: TCR sequencing was performed for roughly 250 trial participants, of whom some 200 were given two doses of AZD1222 and some 26 were given two doses of MenACWY control vaccine. Trial participants were enrolled by age into subgroups of 18-55, 56-69 and 70-plus years, and around 150, 29 and 61 TCR-sequenced participants, respectively, were included in these subgroups. Study-wide conclusions, independent of this receptor: A significant rise in spike-specific TCR breadth and depth was observed after two AZD1222 doses relative to day 0 and relative to MenACWY recipients. Most participants were white British and females outnumbered males, and the authors suggested that clonal diversity may have been underestimated. Reportedly, almost half of the unique spike-specific TCRs recognized epitopes lying outside the regions that are mutated in the B.1.351 and B.1.1.7 variants. In the small 56-69-year group, the increase in depth fell short of significance, most likely because of low power. Conclusions about previously exposed vaccinees are limited because only a handful of AZD1222 recipients were SARS-CoV-2 seropositive at baseline. Vaccine-associated CD4 TCRs spanned the whole spike protein, with dominant responses in regions 160-218 and 743-854. No day 14 peak-response samples were available, so repertoires were characterized only after the peak T cell response.

The CDR3 regions of human TCRbeta chains were subjected to immunosequencing. The original pipeline was this. Repertoire TCRs were checked for matches against a reference library of SARS-CoV-2-specific TCRs that had been generated using the MIRA antigen-specificity platform. Breadth was defined as the fraction of unique TCRs that were SARS-CoV-2-associated. Depth was defined as the fraction of total T cells that were SARS-CoV-2-associated. Using the MIRA data, each spike-specific TCR was mapped to the spike region that the TCR reacts to and placed in a CD4 or CD8 class. Log10-transformed breadth and depth values were compared by one-way ANOVA with Sidak's multiple comparisons tests. Imported from immuneACCESS, the table was reduced by TCRdb to in-frame sequences with V and J called. These copies leave out some clones; in studies compared against another copy, an unresolved V gene accounts for under half, and the cause of the remainder is not known. V, J and clone size are taken as reported in that table, and D and trimming were inferred from the DNA itself. Counted in this sample were 150,000 to 200,000 clones; 75% to 90% of them appeared once. Around 4.5% of the sample goes to the ten largest clones.

Sample time point, as interpreted from the label and publication: about 28 days (+/-7) after the second vaccine dose. Sample treatment or condition, as interpreted from the label and publication: meningococcal conjugate vaccine given as trial control. The vaccinee samples were drawn from two UK trials, COV001 and COV002, one of which was a single-blind randomized controlled phase 2/3 trial testing AZD1222 (ChAdOx1 nCoV-19) in healthy adults. Trial participant PBMC samples were collected at day 0 and day 28 after the second dose for TCRbeta chain sequencing. Comments on this clone: Its antigen is unknown. Within one base of it there is no much larger clone, and no base qualities were kept.

V sheds 7 bases and J sheds 5 bases, leaving 13 bases between their ends. There are 13 amino acids in the CDR3, from cysteine to phenylalanine inclusive. Only CDR3 DNA is held: 39 bases, read in frame from base 1. The germline V gene encodes CDR1 SGHTS and CDR2 YDEGEE. The sequencing used peripheral blood, collected 28 days after the second dose of the MenACWY control vaccine. The receptor comes from an adult who received the MenACWY meningococcal vaccine as a control. Rearrangement joined TRBV5-8 to TRBJ2-1; the D gene could be TRBD1 or TRBD2, each one agreeing over 6 bases. The nucleotide sequence reads as follows: TGTGCCAGCCCGTCGGGGGCACACAATGAGCAGTTCTTC. Its coded protein is CASPSGAHNEQFF. Here the CDR3 is joined to the reference TRBV5-8 and TRBJ2-1 genes, and the full variable domain is: EAGVTQSPTHLIKTRGQQATLRCSPISGHTSVYWYQQALGLGLQFLLWYDEGEERNRGNFPPRFSGRQFPNYSSELNVNALELEDSALYLCASPSGAHNEQFFGPGTRLTVL.